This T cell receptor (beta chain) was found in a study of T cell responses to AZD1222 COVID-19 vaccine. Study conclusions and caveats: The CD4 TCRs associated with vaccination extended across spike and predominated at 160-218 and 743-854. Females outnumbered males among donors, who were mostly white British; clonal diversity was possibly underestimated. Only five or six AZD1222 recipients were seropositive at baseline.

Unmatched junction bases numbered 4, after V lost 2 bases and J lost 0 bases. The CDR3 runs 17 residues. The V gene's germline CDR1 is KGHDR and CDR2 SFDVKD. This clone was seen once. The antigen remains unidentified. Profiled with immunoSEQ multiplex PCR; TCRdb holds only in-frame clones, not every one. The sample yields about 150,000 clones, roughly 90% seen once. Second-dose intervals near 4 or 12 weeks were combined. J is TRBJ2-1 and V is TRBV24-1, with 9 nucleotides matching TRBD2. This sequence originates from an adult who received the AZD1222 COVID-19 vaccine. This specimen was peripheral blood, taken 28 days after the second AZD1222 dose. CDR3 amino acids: CATSDYSGRISYNEQFF. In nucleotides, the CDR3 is TGTGCCACCAGTGATTATAGCGGGAGAATCTCCTACAATGAGCAGTTCTTC.